The rows below give T cell receptor beta chains drawn from one sample of a study of technical replicates of blood from several donors. The data were produced by immunoSEQ multiplex PCR, yet TCRdb's version contains in-frame clones alone and is incomplete. This table holds more than 65,000 clones, roughly 91% found once. The sample consisted of T cells isolated from PBMCs. These receptors were taken from a human donor in good health. Each CDR3 is given without its conserved first and last residue. Fields, in order: D gene, V gene, clone size, J gene, CDR3 length, CDR3 protein. The D gene is left open where the match is weak. The listing skips clone size in some rows; elsewhere it reads once, few, many or a size class.

D: NA
V: TRBV25-1
size: NA
J: TRBJ2-7
length: 12
CDR3: ASSPDGGSYEQY

D: NA
V: TRBV6-6
size: NA
J: TRBJ2-5
length: 12
CDR3: ASSYSGQKETQY

D: NA
V: TRBV25-1
size: NA
J: TRBJ2-2
length: 9
CDR3: ASTKLGELF

D: TRBD1
V: TRBV30
size: NA
J: TRBJ1-3
length: 13
CDR3: AWSWDRSSGNTIY

D: TRBD1
V: TRBV19
size: once
J: TRBJ2-2
length: 16
CDR3: ASSIAGGKVANTGELF

D: NA
V: TRBV11-2
size: NA
J: TRBJ1-1
length: 10
CDR3: ASSPIGTEAF

D: NA
V: TRBV4-1
size: NA
J: TRBJ2-5
length: 12
CDR3: ASSQIVIQETQY

D: NA
V: TRBV9
size: NA
J: TRBJ2-7
length: 11
CDR3: ASSVAQSYEQY

D: TRBD1
V: TRBV27
size: NA
J: TRBJ1-1
length: 12
CDR3: ASSLVQGAPEAF

D: NA
V: TRBV5-1
size: once
J: TRBJ2-7
length: 12
CDR3: ASSRLSTSIEQY

D: NA
V: TRBV19
size: NA
J: TRBJ1-1
length: 15
CDR3: ASSIDRGELLNTEAF

D: TRBD2
V: TRBV28
size: NA
J: TRBJ2-7
length: 10
CDR3: ASTSGINEQY

D: NA
V: TRBV15
size: NA
J: TRBJ2-7
length: 13
CDR3: ATSRGGTFHYEQY